The 31 T cell receptor beta chains below come from one sample, sequenced in a study of Graves' ophthalmopathy and Graves' hyperthyroidism. RNA transcripts served as template for amplifying TCR beta CDR3 sequences. After a first-round RT-PCR with HTBI primers, a second-round multiplex PCR was run. Each CDR3 protein is one row after TCRdb ran MiXCR on the multiplex PCR reads. This table has 1 million to 1.3 million distinct CDR3 sequences, roughly two fifths appearing once. Sequenced sample: peripheral blood or thyroid tissue (not recorded which). The receptors come from an adult man with Graves' hyperthyroidism.

The gene calls are TRBV12-3 or TRBV12-4 and TRBJ1-2; 10 nucleotides line up with TRBD1. This CDR3 is 15 amino acids long. Trimming took 5 bases from V and 3 from J; bases not matched to a gene: 6. CDR3 loop: CASSDTGTGDYGYTF. CDR3 nucleotide sequence: TGTGCCAGCAGTGACACCGGGACAGGGGACTATGGCTACACCTTC.

The genes are TRBV15 and TRBJ1-2, with unresolved D. In germline, CDR1 is LNHNV, CDR2 YYDKDF (reference sequence). The CDR3 extends over 16 amino acids. With 1 base removed from V and 8 bases from J, the gap between germline ends came to 20 bases. CDR3 region: CATSRAEQDGQRGYTF. DNA for the CDR3: TGTGCCACCAGCAGAGCGGAGCAAGACGGGCAAAGAGGCTACACCTTC.

This clonotype occurred many times. The genes are TRBV7-8 and TRBJ1-3, with 7 positions matching TRBD1. Unmatched junction bases numbered 11, after V lost 6 bases and J lost 0 bases. Per germline, CDR1 SGHVS and CDR2 FQNEAQ. The CDR3 has 17 residues. CDR3 DNA sequence: TGTGCCAGCAGTTCGACGACAGGGACCAGCTCTGGAAACACCATATATTTT. Protein product: CASSSTTGTSSGNTIYF.

The chain is built from TRBV29-1 and TRBJ1-2; D is unresolved. Per germline, CDR1 SQVTM and CDR2 ANQGSEA. The CDR3 is 12 residues long. Trimming left V 8 bases short and J 4 bases short, with 14 bases between. The CDR3 sequence is CSLAHGSYGYTF. The CDR3 coding sequence is TGCAGCTTAGCTCACGGGTCCTATGGCTACACCTTC.

The genes are TRBV10-2 and TRBJ2-7; 10 bases are a match to TRBD1. V lost 6 bases, J lost 2 bases, and 10 bases stayed unmatched. Per the germline V gene, CDR1 is WSHSY and CDR2 is SAAADI. The CDR3 has 16 amino acids. This CDR3 reads CASSPPTGTGAYEQYF. The CDR3 coding sequence is TGCGCCAGCAGCCCACCGACCGGGACAGGGGCCTACGAGCAGTACTTC.

In its sample, this clonotype was seen a few times. V gene TRBV27 combines with J gene TRBJ2-7; 9 bases agree with TRBD2. Losses at the gene ends were 5 bases for V and 7 bases for J; bases not matched to a gene: 6. In germline, CDR1 is MNHEY, CDR2 SMNVEV (reference sequence). The CDR3 is 13 amino acids. The CDR3, as DNA: TGTGCCAGCAGTATAGCGGGGGCTAGAGAGCAGTACTTC. Translating it yields CASSIAGAREQYF.

This clonotype was found many times. The chain combines TRBV12-5 with TRBJ1-1, with 11 bases identical to TRBD1. Germline trimming cut 3 bases from V and 11 bases from J; bases unmatched to any gene: 2. CDR1 is LGHNT, CDR2 FRNRAP, per germline. The CDR3 has 12 amino acids. The CDR3 DNA is TGTGCTAGTGGTTTAGGACAGGGGGCGGCTTTCTTT. This encodes CASGLGQGAAFF.

This clonotype was seen more than once but under ten times. The gene calls are TRBV12-3 or TRBV12-4 and TRBJ1-2, with D tentatively TRBD1 (6 bases). This CDR3 is 14 amino acids long. V lost 6 bases and J lost 7, with 18 bases in between. CDR3 bases: TGTGCCAGCAGAGCTAACACAGGGAAGAGTGGCTACACCTTC. Protein: CASRANTGKSGYTF.

The sample holds many counts of this clonotype. This chain connects TRBV7-9 to TRBJ1-2; maybe TRBD1 (6 bases). Deletions cut 5 bases from V and 7 bases from J, with 17 bases between. This CDR3 has 14 amino acids. The V gene's germline CDR1 is SEHNR and CDR2 FQNEAQ (reference sequence). The chain's CDR3 is CASSPDRPGGGYTF. CDR3 nucleotide sequence: TGTGCCAGCAGCCCTGACAGGCCGGGGGGTGGCTACACCTTC.

About this clonotype itself: A much larger clone is a single base away; this may be a read error. The chain has TRBV5-1 and TRBJ2-5, with TRBD1 matching over 8 bases. Looked up from germline, CDR1 is SGHRS and CDR2 is YFSETQ. There are 17 residues in the CDR3. The DNA of the CDR3 is TGTGCCAGCAGCTTGGGGTGGACAGGGTCCGTTCAAGAGACCCAGTACTTC. Protein product: CASSLGWTGSVQETQYF.

This clonotype was detected ten times or more. The rearrangement uses TRBV6-5 and TRBJ2-7; D might be TRBD1 (5 bases). The CDR3 is made up of 12 amino acids. Trimming took off 6 bases at V and 7 bases at J, with 13 bases between the two ends. Germline V gene lookup returns CDR1 MNHEY and CDR2 SVGAGI. This CDR3 is CASSLDSEEQYF. In nucleotides, the CDR3 is TGTGCCAGCAGCCTAGACAGCGAGGAGCAGTACTTC.

The chain employs TRBV6-6 and TRBJ1-5, with 9 bases aligning to TRBD1. The CDR3 runs to 16 residues. With V trimmed by 5 bases and J by 4 bases, 9 bases remained unmatched. Germline lookup yields CDR1 MNHNY and CDR2 SVGAGI (reference sequence). For the CDR3, the DNA is TGTGCCAGCAGTGAAGGTAGACAGGGGGGGAATCAGCCCCAGCATTTT. Protein sequence: CASSEGRQGGNQPQHF.

This clonotype appeared a few times. The V call is TRBV6-5, the J call TRBJ1-5; D gene unclear. This CDR3 spans 16 amino acids. Trimming removed 5 bases from V and 2 bases from J, with 16 bases in between. Germline V gene sequence: CDR1 MNHEY, CDR2 SVGAGI. The CDR3 spells CASSRTALLGNQPQHF. The CDR3 DNA follows: TGTGCCAGCAGTCGGACCGCTTTGCTTGGCAATCAGCCCCAGCATTTT.

This clonotype was recorded at least ten times. V usage is TRBV11-2 and J usage is TRBJ1-1, with a possible D match to TRBD1 (5 bases). Trimming removed 0 bases from V and 10 bases from J, with 21 bases in between. Germline V gene data show CDR1 as SGHAT and CDR2 as FQNNGV. The CDR3 is made up of 16 amino acids. This CDR3 is CASSLDRGREWFRAFF. CDR3 nucleotides: TGTGCCAGCAGCTTAGATCGGGGACGGGAATGGTTTCGAGCTTTCTTT. Combining the CDR3 with reference TRBV11-2 and TRBJ1-1 gives the whole variable domain EAGVAQSPRYKIIEKRQSVAFWCNPISGHATLYWYQQILGQGPKLLIQFQNNGVVDDSQLPKDRFSAERLKGVDSTLKIQPAKLEDSAVYLCASSLDRGREWFRAFFGQGTRLTVV.

This clonotype was detected ten times or more. The chain has TRBV5-1 and TRBJ2-6, with a tentative D call TRBD2 (7 bases). Germline V gene sequence: CDR1 SGHRS, CDR2 YFSETQ. The CDR3 is 15 amino acids. Between the trimmed V and J ends, which lost 3 bases and 2 bases, there was a span of 9 bases. CDR3 in DNA: TGCGCCAGCAGCTCGGGGGGCGCTGGGGCCAACGTCCTGACTTTC. This gives the protein CASSSGGAGANVLTF.

The chain has TRBV7-9 and TRBJ2-2; D not resolved. This CDR3 has 17 amino acids. V shed 1 base and J shed 9 bases, with 21 bases lying between them. Germline values: CDR1 SEHNR, CDR2 FQNEAQ (reference sequence). CDR3 DNA sequence: TGTGCCAGCAGCTTAGATCCTCTTAGGGTAGATCGCCGGGAGCTGTTTTTT. This codes for CASSLDPLRVDRRELFF. Together with reference TRBV7-9 and TRBJ2-2, the CDR3 gives the full variable domain: DTGVSQNPRHKITKRGQNVTFRCDPISEHNRLYWYRQTLGQGPEFLTYFQNEAQLEKSRLLSDRFSAERPKGSFSTLEIQRTEQGDSAMYLCASSLDPLRVDRRELFFGEGSRLTVL.

The chain employs TRBV12-5 and TRBJ1-1; TRBD1 might be the D (5 bases). The CDR3 length is 12 residues. The ends were cut back, 5 bases at V and 6 bases at J, with 10 bases in the middle. Germline CDR1 is LGHNT and CDR2 is FRNRAP. In DNA form, the CDR3 reads TGTGCTAGTGGTGTCCAAGGGGCTGAAGCTTTCTTT. It is translated as CASGVQGAEAFF. The variable domain in full, with the rest retrieved from reference TRBV12-5 and TRBJ1-1, is DARVTQTPRHKVTEMGQEVTMRCQPILGHNTVFWYRQTMMQGLELLAYFRNRAPLDDSGMPKDRFSAEMPDATLATLKIQPSEPRDSAVYFCASGVQGAEAFFGQGTRLTVV.

This clonotype was seen at least ten times. This rearrangement joins TRBV7-2 to TRBJ2-2; D uncertain. V was clipped by 7 bases and J by 0 bases, with 15 bases between them. CDR1 and CDR2 from the germline V gene are SGHTA and FQGNSA. CDR3 length equals 16 residues. CDR3 residues: CASKTFGKTNTGELFF. CDR3 sequence (DNA): TGTGCCAGCAAGACCTTTGGGAAGACGAACACCGGGGAGCTGTTTTTT.

This chain uses TRBV7-2 with TRBJ1-1; D might be TRBD1 (6 bases). Germline CDR1 reads SGHTA; CDR2 reads FQGNSA. The V and J ends lost 5 bases and 4 bases respectively, with 17 bases between them. This CDR3 contains 15 residues. The CDR3 protein is CASSPPAGVGTEAFF. The CDR3 DNA follows: TGTGCCAGCAGCCCCCCGGCAGGGGTCGGCACTGAAGCTTTCTTT.

This clonotype has ten or more counts. V is TRBV29-1 and J is TRBJ1-5; D is uncertain. The CDR3 sequence is 13 residues long. Trimming took 4 bases from V and 8 from J, leaving 15 bases between them. CDR1 is SQVTM and CDR2 is ANQGSEA in the germline V gene. CDR3 protein: CSVARSVMEPQHF. The CDR3 DNA follows: TGCAGCGTTGCAAGATCGGTGATGGAGCCCCAGCATTTT.

The chain joins TRBV12-3 or TRBV12-4 to TRBJ2-7, with 9 bases that match TRBD1. V lost 8 bases to trimming and J lost 4 bases; unmatched junction nucleotides: 6. CDR3 size: 13 residues. The CDR3 nucleotides are TGTGCCAGCGACGCCGGGACAGGGTACGAGCAGTACTTC. Protein: CASDAGTGYEQYF.

The CDR3: CSARAATGRDTGELFF. The CDR3 DNA reads TGCAGTGCTAGAGCCGCGACGGGACGGGACACCGGGGAGCTGTTTTTT. The rearrangement links TRBV20-1 to TRBJ2-2, with D perhaps TRBD1 or TRBD2 (5 bases each). V lost 1 base to trimming and J lost 3 bases, with 15 bases between them. The CDR3 is 16 amino acids. Germline assignment: CDR1 DFQATT and CDR2 SNEGSKA (reference sequence).

This chain joins TRBV29-1 and TRBJ2-5; 10 bases are a match to TRBD2. The V gene's germline CDR1 is SQVTM and CDR2 ANQGSEA. The V gene end was trimmed by 3 bases and the J gene end by 2 bases; junction bases not matched to a gene: 3. This CDR3 is built from 14 residues. This CDR3 reads CSVETSGLQETQYF. CDR3 nucleotide sequence: TGCAGCGTTGAGACTAGCGGGTTACAAGAGACCCAGTACTTC. Variable domain in full (rest from reference TRBV29-1 and TRBJ2-5): SAVISQKPSRDICQRGTSLTIQCQVDSQVTMMFWYRQQPGQSLTLIATANQGSEATYESGFVIDKFPISRPNLTFSTLTVSNMSPEDSSIYLCSVETSGLQETQYFGPGTRLLVL.

Only a few counts were recorded for this clonotype. The chain's CDR3 is CSARVLLEAYEQYF. The CDR3 bases are TGCAGTGCTAGGGTGCTTCTAGAAGCTTACGAGCAGTACTTC. The V and J genes are TRBV20-1 and TRBJ2-7; D unclear. There are 14 residues in the CDR3. Trimming removed 3 bases from V and 4 bases from J, with 16 bases in between. In germline, CDR1 is DFQATT, CDR2 SNEGSKA (reference sequence).

This clonotype was detected ten times or more. The V gene is TRBV7-9, the J gene TRBJ1-4; D unresolved. The germline V and J ends were trimmed by 1 base and 8 bases, with 11 bases remaining between them. This CDR3 region has 14 residues. CDR1 is SEHNR, CDR2 FQNEAQ, per germline (reference sequence). The CDR3 DNA sequence: TGTGCCAGCAGCTTAGGTTTTGATCCCGAAAAACTGTTTTTT. Translated: CASSLGFDPEKLFF.

Notes on this clonotype: This may be a read error: a much more frequent sequence differs by one nucleotide. The chain employs TRBV20-1 and TRBJ2-5; 9 nucleotides line up with TRBD2. The germline gives CDR1 DFQATT, CDR2 SNEGSKA (reference sequence). The CDR3 extends over 13 amino acids. V was clipped by 2 bases and J by 3 bases; unmatched bases: 1. The CDR3 loop is CSARLAGKETQYF. The CDR3, as DNA: TGCAGTGCTAGACTAGCGGGAAAAGAGACCCAGTACTTC.

This clonotype was detected many times. The genes are TRBV7-9 and TRBJ2-7; D is possibly TRBD2 (6 bases). The CDR3 sequence is 14 residues long. Trimming took 7 bases from V and 3 from J, leaving 16 bases between them. CDR1 is SEHNR, CDR2 FQNEAQ, per germline (reference sequence). CDR3 coding DNA: TGTGCCAGCACTACCCGCCTAGCGATCTACGAGCAGTACTTC. This sequence encodes CASTTRLAIYEQYF.

J is TRBJ1-6 and V is TRBV7-9; TRBD1 aligns across 11 bases. The J segment lost 7 bases and the V segment lost 3 bases, leaving 5 bases of the junction unmatched. The CDR3 loop spans 16 amino acids. Germline-derived CDR1 and CDR2 are SEHNR and FQNEAQ (reference sequence). The CDR3, as DNA: TGTGCCAGCAGCTTCAGGACAGGGGGCATGAATTCACCCCTCCACTTT. Its protein is CASSFRTGGMNSPLHF.

V gene TRBV5-1 combines with J gene TRBJ2-5; possible D gene TRBD2, 6 bases. The germline gives CDR1 SGHRS, CDR2 YFSETQ. Trimming left V 1 base short and J 5 bases short, with 12 bases between. The CDR3 consists of 14 residues. CDR3 residues: CASSLREDFETQYF. The CDR3 DNA is TGCGCCAGCAGCTTGAGGGAGGACTTTGAGACCCAGTACTTC. Filled out from reference TRBV5-1 and TRBJ2-5, the complete variable domain reads KAGVTQTPRYLIKTRGQQVTLSCSPISGHRSVSWYQQTPGQGLQFLFEYFSETQRNKGNFPGRFSGRQFSNSRSEMNVSTLELGDSALYLCASSLREDFETQYFGPGTRLLVL.

This clonotype was counted a few times. The chain links TRBV7-2 to TRBJ1-1; a possible D gene is TRBD1 (6 bases). V was pared by 5 bases and J by 3 bases, with 19 bases between. The CDR3 is 16 amino acids. In germline, CDR1 is SGHTA, CDR2 FQGNSA. This CDR3 is CASSLDSGWGHTEAFF. CDR3 DNA: TGTGCCAGCAGCCTAGACTCGGGTTGGGGGCACACTGAAGCTTTCTTT.

This clonotype occurred a few times. The genes are TRBV12-3 or TRBV12-4 and TRBJ1-4; tentative D call: TRBD1 (6 bases). V was shortened by 7 bases and J by 1 base, with 13 bases between the two germline ends. The CDR3 is 15 amino acids. The CDR3 DNA reads as TGTGCCAGCACCGACCGAGGGGGAACTAATGAAAAACTGTTTTTT. As protein: CASTDRGGTNEKLFF.